This TCR beta chain appears in the sequencing data of a study of cytomegalovirus exposure and HLA in healthy donors. This clone was observed a handful of times. Antigen unknown. Germline loops: CDR1 MDHEN, CDR2 SYDVKM. The CDR3 contains 16 residues. Between the trimmed V and J ends, which lost 5 bases and 0 bases, there was a span of 13 bases. The study's findings and limits: Reportedly, TCR beta sequences accurately predicted HLA-A and HLA-B alleles in most subjects. When analyzed later, the rates of TCR association showed variation by HLA locus, with DRB1 the most and HLA-C the fewest. Reportedly, a later analysis found an Asian-associated ancestry cluster had fewer N-insertions than the roughly 700-donor mean.

PCR amplification relied on 60 Vbeta primers (plus 13 Jbeta primers). Here immunoSEQ multiplex PCR was the method, and the copy in TCRdb shows in-frame clones only, minus some. The table has about 120,000 clones, roughly 15% seen once; the top ten hold approximately 2.9%. The sample was PBMCs. The rearrangement links TRBV28 to TRBJ1-4; D not resolved. The receptor comes from a female donor in good health and CMV-seropositive. CDR3 amino acids: CASSPSGSSTNEKLFF. In nucleotides, the CDR3 is TGTGCCAGCAGTCCCAGCGGGTCTTCAACTAATGAAAAACTGTTTTTT. Filled out from reference TRBV28 and TRBJ1-4, the complete variable domain reads DVKVTQSSRYLVKRTGEKVFLECVQDMDHENMFWYRQDPGLGLRLIYFSYDVKMKEKGDIPEGYSVSREKKERFSLILESASTNQTSMYLCASSPSGSSTNEKLFFGSGTQLSVL.